These 11 T cell receptor beta chains originate from one sample sequenced in a study of response to subunit inactivated influenza vaccine. TCRdb reprocessed the RT-PCR reads with MiXCR, giving one entry per CDR3 protein. The sample lists fewer than 650,000 distinct CDR3 sequences; over 10% were seen once. Sequences were derived from PBMCs from blood, sampled roughly 47 days after vaccination. These receptor sequences come from a man aged 45 to 65 who received an inactivated influenza vaccine.

This clonotype has more than one count but fewer than ten. The chain links TRBV12-3 or TRBV12-4 to TRBJ2-2, with a weak D call TRBD1 (6 bases). Trimming cost V 6 bases and J 4 bases, with 12 bases left between them. The CDR3 is 14 amino acids. The CDR3 bases are TGTGCCAGCAGCACGGGACAAACCACCGGGGAGCTGTTTTTT. Translated: CASSTGQTTGELFF.

The chain carries TRBV10-2 and TRBJ2-2; 8 bases agree with TRBD2. V gave up 6 bases and J gave up 7 bases; unmatched junction bases: 7. The CDR3 extends over 14 amino acids. From germline, CDR1 is WSHSY and CDR2 SAAADI. The CDR3 bases are TGCGCCAGCAGGGACGGGGGGGCTAACGGGGAGCTGTTTTTT. It specifies CASRDGGANGELFF.

This clonotype occurred a few times. This sequence joins TRBV5-1 and TRBJ2-2; maybe TRBD1 (6 bases). The germline V and J ends were trimmed by 2 bases and 0 bases, with 14 bases remaining between them. Germline CDR1 SGHRS, CDR2 YFSETQ. The CDR3 sequence is 17 residues long. CDR3 loop: CASSFRPGTTNTGELFF. The CDR3 DNA reads TGCGCCAGCAGCTTCCGACCCGGGACAACGAACACCGGGGAGCTGTTTTTT.

This clonotype was picked up many times. The chain combines TRBV24-1 with TRBJ2-2, with D uncertain. The germline CDR1 and CDR2 sequences are KGHDR and SFDVKD. The CDR3 is 14 residues long. The V gene lost 7 bases and the J gene lost 3 bases, with 11 bases spanning the gap. This CDR3 is CATSGEQYTGELFF. The DNA of the CDR3 is TGTGCCACCAGCGGTGAACAGTACACCGGGGAGCTGTTTTTT.

This clonotype occurred a few times. V and J are TRBV6-5 and TRBJ2-1; 10 nucleotides match TRBD2. With 2 bases clipped from V and 4 bases from J, the junction kept 2 bases outside the gene matches. Per germline, CDR1 MNHEY and CDR2 SVGAGI. The CDR3 is 15 residues long. CDR3 sequence: CASSYTSGMYNEQFF. The DNA for the CDR3 is TGTGCCAGCAGTTACACTAGCGGGATGTACAATGAGCAGTTCTTC.

This clonotype has ten or more counts. The chain is built from TRBV12-3 or TRBV12-4 and TRBJ2-6; perhaps TRBD1 as D (5 bases). V lost 5 bases and J 0 bases, leaving 5 bases between the germline ends. The CDR3 is made up of 14 amino acids. The CDR3 DNA is TGTGCCAGCAGTAGGGGCTCTGGGGCCAACGTCCTGACTTTC. It translates to CASSRGSGANVLTF.

This clonotype came up a few times. The V call is TRBV7-9, the J call TRBJ1-2; 9 bases fit TRBD1. The length of the CDR3 is 13 residues. Germline values: CDR1 SEHNR, CDR2 FQNEAQ (reference sequence). Losses at the gene ends were 7 bases for V and 4 bases for J; bases not matched to a gene: 4. CDR3 region: CASTRTGAYGYTF. The CDR3 DNA is TGTGCCAGCACGCGGACAGGGGCCTATGGCTACACCTTC.

This clonotype was counted at least ten times. This chain connects TRBV10-3 to TRBJ1-1, with 8 bases lining up with TRBD1. Germline V gene data show CDR1 as ENHRY and CDR2 as SYGVKD. This CDR3 region has 14 residues. Unmatched junction bases numbered 3, after V lost 5 bases and J lost 1 base. Here the CDR3 DNA reads TGTGCCATCAGTAGGGACAGGACGAACACTGAAGCTTTCTTT. It translates to CAISRDRTNTEAFF.

The chain employs TRBV3-1 and TRBJ1-1; D possibly corresponds to TRBD1 (5 bases). V gave up 0 bases and J gave up 1 base, with 12 bases separating them. Germline V gives CDR1 LGHDT, CDR2 YNNKEL (reference sequence). The CDR3 sequence is 16 residues long. For the CDR3, the DNA is TGTGCCAGCAGCCAAGATAGTGGGGGTTGGAACACTGAAGCTTTCTTT. Residues: CASSQDSGGWNTEAFF. Full variable domain (missing parts from reference TRBV3-1 and TRBJ1-1): DTAVSQTPKYLVTQMGNDKSIKCEQNLGHDTMYWYKQDSKKFLKIMFSYNNKELIINETVPNRFSPKSPDKAHLNLHINSLELGDSAVYFCASSQDSGGWNTEAFFGQGTRLTVV.

This clonotype appeared a few times. The rearrangement uses TRBV10-3 and TRBJ2-7, with D hard to call. The CDR3 length is 14 residues. Trimming pared 2 bases from V and 2 bases from J, leaving 10 bases between. Germline CDR1 is ENHRY and CDR2 is SYGVKD. The CDR3 region has the DNA TGTGCCATCAGTGAGGCGGTCCAGGCCTACGAGCAGTACTTC. This gives the protein CAISEAVQAYEQYF.

The sample holds many counts of this clonotype. The rearrangement uses TRBV12-3 or TRBV12-4 and TRBJ2-1; 13 nucleotides align to TRBD2. Trimming took 6 bases from V and 1 from J; bases not matched to a gene: 15. This CDR3 contains 20 residues. The CDR3 region is CASSPPTTSGGLRSYNEQFF. The CDR3 DNA follows: TGTGCCAGCAGCCCTCCCACGACTAGCGGGGGGCTTCGGTCCTACAATGAGCAGTTCTTC.